This TCR beta chain was profiled in a study of T-cell reconstitution after alpha-beta-depleted transplantation in children. Unique molecular identifiers were incorporated during preparation of the TCRbeta library. Using its own MiXCR run on the PCR reads, TCRdb lists one record per CDR3 protein. This sample has about 500,000 distinct CDR3 sequences; about 30% occur once, and the top ten carry under 3%. Germline V gene sequence: CDR1 SQVTM, CDR2 ANQGSEA. The CDR3 is 13 residues long. V was cut by 7 bases and J by 7 bases, with 16 bases left in between. This receptor was obtained from a human donor who donated a stem cell graft to a child with aplastic anemia. V and J are TRBV29-1 and TRBJ1-4, with D unclear. The sample in question was PBMCs from the stem cell graft donor, obtained from the stem cell graft. Here the CDR3 reads CSGWTQAGEKLFF. CDR3 coding DNA: TGCAGCGGATGGACCCAGGCGGGTGAAAAACTGTTTTTT. The entire variable domain, with the rest obtained from reference TRBV29-1 and TRBJ1-4, is as follows: SAVISQKPSRDICQRGTSLTIQCQVDSQVTMMFWYRQQPGQSLTLIATANQGSEATYESGFVIDKFPISRPNLTFSTLTVSNMSPEDSSIYLCSGWTQAGEKLFFGSGTQLSVL.